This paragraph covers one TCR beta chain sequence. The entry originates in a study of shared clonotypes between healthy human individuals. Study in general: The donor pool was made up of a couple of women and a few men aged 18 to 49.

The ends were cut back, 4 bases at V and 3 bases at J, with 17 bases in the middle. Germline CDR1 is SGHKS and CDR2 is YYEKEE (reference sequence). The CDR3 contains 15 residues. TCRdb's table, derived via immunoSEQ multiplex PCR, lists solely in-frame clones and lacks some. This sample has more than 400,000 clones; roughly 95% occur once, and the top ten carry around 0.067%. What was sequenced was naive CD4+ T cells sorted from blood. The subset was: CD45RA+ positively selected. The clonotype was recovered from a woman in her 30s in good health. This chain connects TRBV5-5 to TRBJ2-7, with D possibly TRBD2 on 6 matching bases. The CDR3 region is CASSPGVTPSYEQYF. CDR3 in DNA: TGTGCCAGCAGCCCGGGGGTGACACCAAGCTACGAGCAGTACTTC.